A selection of T cell receptor beta chains follows, all from one sample in a study of beta chain features in type 1 diabetes. Using immunoSEQ multiplex PCR, the repertoire was profiled, and TCRdb retains in-frame clones only, with some absent. The sample lists nearly 350,000 clones, approximately 10% seen once, with roughly 0.99% in the top ten. The specimen sequenced was central memory CD4+ T cells from blood. The receptors were sampled from a man aged 25 to 45 with type 1 diabetes. CDR3s include the opening cysteine and the closing phenylalanine or tryptophan. D genes are given only for firm matches. Clone size is shown for a subset of rows, as once, few, many or a class of expanded clone.

D gene,J gene,clone size,V gene,CDR3 protein,CDR3 DNA
-,TRBJ1-5,-,TRBV4-1,CASSQDIGEPQHF,TGCGCCAGCAGCCAAGATATAGGCGAGCCCCAGCATTTT
-,TRBJ1-1,-,TRBV5-1,CASSPQIGTEAFF,TGCGCCAGCAGCCCTCAAATCGGCACTGAAGCTTTCTTT
-,TRBJ2-2,few,TRBV29-1,CSAADGGELFF,TGCAGCGCGGCGGACGGCGGGGAGCTGTTTTTT
TRBD1,TRBJ2-1,-,TRBV5-3,CARSLGDRGIYEQFF,TGTGCCAGAAGCTTAGGGGACAGGGGAATTTATGAGCAGTTCTTC
-,TRBJ2-7,few,TRBV10-3,CAISESAGSPRHEQYF,TGTGCCATCAGTGAGTCTGCAGGGAGTCCGAGACACGAGCAGTACTTC
TRBD1,TRBJ2-6,few,TRBV7-2,CASRRDRAGANVLTF,TGTGCCAGCAGACGTGACAGGGCCGGGGCCAACGTCCTGACTTTC
-,TRBJ1-2,few,TRBV6-5,CASRQGSWGYTF,TGTGCCAGCAGACAGGGTTCCTGGGGCTACACCTTC
-,TRBJ2-5,few,TRBV7-2,CASSSDRQETQYF,TGTGCCAGCAGCTCTGATAGGCAAGAGACCCAGTACTTC
-,TRBJ2-2,many,TRBV2,CASSVDSTGELFF,TGTGCCAGCAGTGTCGACAGCACCGGGGAGCTGTTTTTT
-,TRBJ1-2,many,TRBV2,CASSDLALSHGYTF,TGTGCCAGCAGTGATCTCGCGCTTTCACATGGCTACACCTTC
-,TRBJ1-2,-,TRBV4-3,CASSQRGGARGYTF,TGCGCCAGCAGCCAGCGCGGAGGAGCGAGGGGCTACACCTTC
-,TRBJ2-4,few,TRBV5-6,CASSSGIRGLAKNIQYF,TGTGCCAGCAGCTCGGGGATACGAGGCCTAGCCAAAAACATTCAGTACTTC
-,TRBJ1-1,-,TRBV30,CAWRLADEAFF,TGTGCCTGGAGACTGGCAGATGAAGCTTTCTTT
-,TRBJ2-5,many,TRBV7-2,CASAAVGDFQETQYF,TGTGCCAGCGCTGCGGTAGGGGACTTTCAAGAGACCCAGTACTTC
-,TRBJ1-5,-,TRBV28,CASSLPGDSGGNQPQHF,TGTGCCAGCAGTTTGCCCGGGGACTCCGGCGGCAATCAGCCCCAGCATTTT
-,TRBJ2-3,-,TRBV9,CASSAGPPDTQYF,TGTGCCAGCAGCGCGGGTCCTCCGGATACGCAGTATTTT
-,TRBJ2-3,-,TRBV7-2,CASSLEEYTQYF,TGTGCCAGCAGCTTAGAAGAGTATACGCAGTATTTT
-,TRBJ2-5,-,TRBV7-9,CASSPGSSQETQYF,TGTGCCAGCAGCCCGGGGTCCAGTCAAGAGACCCAGTACTTC
TRBD1,TRBJ1-2,few,TRBV4-3,CASSRDRDYGYTF,TGCGCCAGCAGCCGGGACAGGGACTATGGCTACACCTTC
-,TRBJ2-5,-,TRBV9,CASSVVSVTQETQYF,TGTGCCAGCAGCGTAGTGTCCGTGACCCAAGAGACCCAGTACTTC
TRBD1,TRBJ1-6,-,TRBV5-6,CASSQLLGQYNSPLHF,TGTGCCAGCAGCCAACTATTGGGACAGTACAATTCACCCCTCCACTTT
TRBD1,TRBJ1-2,-,TRBV9,CASSVLPGQPRGYTF,TGTGCCAGCAGCGTATTACCGGGACAGCCCCGGGGCTACACCTTC
-,TRBJ2-1,-,TRBV28,CASIPLGGETNEQFF,TGTGCCAGCATCCCTCTAGGGGGAGAAACCAATGAGCAGTTCTTC
TRBD1,TRBJ1-1,-,TRBV4-3,CASSQDPGQGVMNTEAFF,TGCGCCAGCAGCCAAGATCCGGGACAGGGGGTTATGAACACTGAAGCTTTCTTT
TRBD1,TRBJ1-1,-,TRBV5-1,CASSTGQGNTEAFF,TGCGCCAGCAGCACTGGACAGGGAAACACTGAAGCTTTCTTT